This T cell receptor beta chain was identified in a study of T cell clonality in common variable immunodeficiency. Data came from immunoSEQ multiplex PCR; TCRdb stores just in-frame clones and leaves some out. There are roughly 52,000 clones in the sample, none observed a single time. The CDR3 extends over 11 amino acids. In germline, CDR1 is DFQATT, CDR2 SNEGSKA (reference sequence). V lost 5 bases to trimming and J lost 4 bases, with 6 bases between them. As concerns this clone: The CDR3 extends 3 residues past the end of the read, so its final part is completed from the germline J gene.

The gene calls are TRBV20-1 and TRBJ2-1; D is ambiguous. The sequenced material came from peripheral blood mononuclear cells. This sequence originates from a person aged 18 to 69 in good health. Here the CDR3 reads CSAWAYNEQFF. The covered CDR3 bases are TGCAGTGCTTGGGCTTACAATGAG.